This TCR beta chain was retrieved from a study of cytomegalovirus exposure and HLA in healthy donors. In the study overall: Out of about 360 genotyped donors, roughly 80% belonged to the Caucasian-associated ancestry cluster.

The germline V gene encodes CDR1 KGHSH and CDR2 LQKENI. J gave up 12 bases and V 5 bases, and 13 bases lay outside the gene matches. The CDR3 contains 15 residues. PCR used 60 Vbeta primers and 13 Jbeta primers. Assay: immunoSEQ multiplex PCR; the TCRdb copy retains only in-frame clones and omits some. The sample shows over 100,000 clones, approximately 72% of them seen only once. The material sequenced was PBMCs. This clonotype originated in a young man in good health and CMV-seronegative. The rearrangement uses TRBV18 and TRBJ1-6, with TRBD1 matching 7 bases. The CDR3 loop is CASSERQGPSRPLHF. For the CDR3, the DNA is TGTGCCAGCTCAGAGAGACAGGGACCTTCGAGACCCCTCCACTTT.